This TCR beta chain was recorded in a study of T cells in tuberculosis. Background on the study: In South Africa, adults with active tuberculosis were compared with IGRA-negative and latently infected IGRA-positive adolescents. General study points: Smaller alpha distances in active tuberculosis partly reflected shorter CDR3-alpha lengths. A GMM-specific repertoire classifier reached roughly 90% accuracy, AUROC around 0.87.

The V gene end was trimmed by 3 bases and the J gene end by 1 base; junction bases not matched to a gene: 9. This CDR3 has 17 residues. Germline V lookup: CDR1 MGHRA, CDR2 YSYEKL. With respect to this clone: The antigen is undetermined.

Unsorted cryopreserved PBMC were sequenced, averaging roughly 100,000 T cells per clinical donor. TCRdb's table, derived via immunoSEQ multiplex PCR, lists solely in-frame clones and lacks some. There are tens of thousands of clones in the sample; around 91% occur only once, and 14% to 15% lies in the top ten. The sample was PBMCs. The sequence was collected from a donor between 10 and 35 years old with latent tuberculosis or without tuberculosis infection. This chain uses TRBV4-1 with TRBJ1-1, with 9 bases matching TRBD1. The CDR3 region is CASSHRGTGMKNTEAFF. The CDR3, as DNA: TGCGCCAGCAGCCACCGAGGGACAGGGATGAAGAACACTGAAGCTTTCTTT.